The next 17 T cell receptor beta chains were all read from a single sample in a study of neurological immune-mediated disorders (dated by TCRdb to about 2019). The library was prepared using 5' RACE. Sequenced on an Illumina HiSeq 2500. Starting from the raw public reads, TCRdb applied fastp trimming at Q25, assembled clones with MiXCR and retained in-frame beta chains. All rows with the same CDR3 protein become a single entry with the most common DNA and genes. The sample records about 48,000 distinct CDR3 sequences, roughly 2% of which are singletons. The biggest ten clones account for roughly 2% of the sample. Sequenced: PBMCs. The origin of the receptors is a woman between 40 and 50 years old with multiple sclerosis.

This clonotype was detected many times. The chain employs TRBV5-1 and TRBJ1-1; TRBD1 agrees at 7 bases. Germline CDR1 reads SGHRS; CDR2 reads YFSETQ. The CDR3 totals 14 residues. V gave up 5 bases and J gave up 1 base; unmatched junction bases: 5. CDR3 DNA: TGCGCCAGCAGACTAGGGACAGAGAACACTGAAGCTTTCTTT. Translation: CASRLGTENTEAFF. Full variable domain (remainder filled in from reference TRBV5-1 and TRBJ1-1): KAGVTQTPRYLIKTRGQQVTLSCSPISGHRSVSWYQQTPGQGLQFLFEYFSETQRNKGNFPGRFSGRQFSNSRSEMNVSTLELGDSALYLCASRLGTENTEAFFGQGTRLTVV.

This clonotype was detected ten times or more. The V call is TRBV7-3, the J call TRBJ2-7, with D maybe TRBD1 (7 bases). Trimming cost V 0 bases and J 3 bases, with 12 bases left between them. Germline V gene data show CDR1 as SGHTA and CDR2 as FQGTGA. The CDR3 is 15 residues long. CDR3 sequence reads: CASSLTAGGNYEQYF. The CDR3 region has the DNA TGTGCCAGCAGCTTAACGGCAGGGGGGAACTACGAGCAGTACTTC.

The sample holds many counts of this clonotype. A read error may be the cause here, since a much bigger clone is one base away. The chain employs TRBV20-1 and TRBJ2-2; perhaps TRBD1 as D (6 bases). There are 15 residues in the CDR3. CDR1 and CDR2 from the germline V gene are DFQATT and SNEGSKA (reference sequence). The V end was cut by 5 bases, the J end by 1 base, with 14 bases between. CDR3 loop: CSAALGGKNTGELFF. CDR3 coding DNA: TGCAGTGCTGCTCTAGGGGGAAAGAACACCGGGGAGCTGTTTTTT.

Concerning this clonotype itself: A much larger clone is a single base away; this may be a read error. The chain carries TRBV6-6 and TRBJ2-7; D gene uncertain. V shed 6 bases and J shed 7 bases, with 13 bases lying between them. The length of the CDR3 is 12 residues. From germline, CDR1 is MNHNY and CDR2 SVGAGI (reference sequence). The DNA of the CDR3 is TGTGCCAGCAGGAATCATTCAGTTGAGCAGTACTTC. It translates to CASRNHSVEQYF.

The chain combines TRBV24-1 with TRBJ2-3; 8 nucleotides agree with TRBD2. The V gene's germline CDR1 is KGHDR and CDR2 SFDVKD. This CDR3 is 14 amino acids long. Trimming cost V 9 bases and J 3 bases; bases outside gene matches: 7. The CDR3: CATSSSGGTDTQYF. Here the CDR3 DNA reads TGTGCCACCTCCTCGAGCGGGGGTACAGATACGCAGTATTTT.

This clonotype showed up many times. This chain links TRBV18 with TRBJ2-5; TRBD1 aligns across 7 bases. J gave up 5 bases and V 1 base, and 7 bases lay outside the gene matches. Germline CDR1 reads KGHSH; CDR2 reads LQKENI. The CDR3 runs 15 residues. CDR3 DNA sequence: TGTGCCAGCTCACCACGGACAGGAACAGGGGAGACCCAGTACTTC. It is translated as CASSPRTGTGETQYF.

This clonotype was observed many times. The chain uses TRBV18 and TRBJ2-2; 10 bases agree with TRBD1. J lost 4 bases, V lost 3 bases, and 2 bases had no gene match. Germline V lookup: CDR1 KGHSH, CDR2 LQKENI. This CDR3 has 15 residues. In DNA, the CDR3 is TGTGCCAGCTCACCGGGACAGGGGATCACCGGGGAGCTGTTTTTT. Translated, it gives CASSPGQGITGELFF. The full variable domain, its missing parts supplied by reference TRBV18 and TRBJ2-2, is NAGVMQNPRHLVRRRGQEARLRCSPMKGHSHVYWYRQLPEEGLKFMVYLQKENIIDESGMPKERFSAEFPKEGPSILRIQQVVRGDSAAYFCASSPGQGITGELFFGEGSRLTVL.

This clonotype showed up many times. This rearrangement joins TRBV7-2 to TRBJ1-2; perhaps TRBD1 as D (5 bases). V lost 5 bases, J lost 4 bases, and 17 bases lay in between. This CDR3 region has 15 residues. Germline V gene sequence: CDR1 SGHTA, CDR2 FQGNSA. The CDR3 DNA reads TGTGCCAGCAGCGCGCAGAGGGGAGATACCTATGGCTACACCTTC. This gives the protein CASSAQRGDTYGYTF.

This clonotype came up many times. This chain connects TRBV5-6 to TRBJ2-1; D is unresolved. Germline assignment: CDR1 SGHDT and CDR2 YYEEEE. V shed 0 bases and J shed 8 bases, with 6 bases lying between them. The CDR3 is 12 amino acids. CDR3 sequence: CASSLEVDEQFF. The CDR3, as DNA: TGTGCCAGCAGCTTGGAGGTGGATGAGCAGTTCTTC.

This clonotype came up many times. This sequence joins TRBV20-1 and TRBJ1-5; no definite D call. The CDR3 contains 14 residues. The V end was cut by 0 bases, the J end by 3 bases, with 9 bases between. Germline CDR1 DFQATT, CDR2 SNEGSKA (reference sequence). The CDR3 sequence is CSARESRNNQPQHF. The CDR3 region has the DNA TGCAGTGCTAGAGAGAGCAGGAACAATCAGCCCCAGCATTTT.

This clonotype was counted many times. Written as DNA, the CDR3 is TGTGCCAGCATCGACTACGAGCAGTACTTC. This encodes CASIDYEQYF. V gene TRBV2 combines with J gene TRBJ2-7; D not certain. Germline V gene sequence: CDR1 SNHLY, CDR2 FYNNEI. Trimming cost V 7 bases and J 3 bases, with 4 bases left between them. The length of the CDR3 is 10 residues.

This clonotype was seen repeatedly, ten times or more. V and J are TRBV3-1 and TRBJ1-1, with D possibly being TRBD1 (5 bases). The CDR3 totals 15 residues. Trimming pared 4 bases from V and 0 bases from J, leaving 12 bases between. Germline CDR1 LGHDT, CDR2 YNNKEL (reference sequence). The CDR3 DNA reads as TGTGCCAGCAGCCTCGGGGCGGTTTTGAACACTGAAGCTTTCTTT. This sequence encodes CASSLGAVLNTEAFF. The whole variable domain, filled in from reference TRBV3-1 and TRBJ1-1, reads DTAVSQTPKYLVTQMGNDKSIKCEQNLGHDTMYWYKQDSKKFLKIMFSYNNKELIINETVPNRFSPKSPDKAHLNLHINSLELGDSAVYFCASSLGAVLNTEAFFGQGTRLTVV.

The table lists this clonotype with many counts. V gene TRBV11-2 combines with J gene TRBJ2-3; 10 bases line up with TRBD2. The germline V gene has CDR1 SGHAT and CDR2 FQNNGV. J lost 2 bases, V lost 5 bases, and 7 bases had no gene match. The length of the CDR3 is 16 residues. Here the CDR3 reads CASSRASGGVTDTQYF. CDR3 sequence (DNA): TGTGCCAGCAGCAGGGCTAGCGGGGGCGTCACAGATACGCAGTATTTT.

This clonotype was picked up many times. CDR3 coding DNA: TGCGCCAGCAGCGTGGACAGGGGGCTCAATGAGCAGTTCTTC. Amino acids: CASSVDRGLNEQFF. J is TRBJ2-1 and V is TRBV5-1; 11 bases are shared with TRBD1. The V gene end was trimmed by 4 bases and the J gene end by 6 bases; junction bases not matched to a gene: 3. Germline V gene sequence: CDR1 SGHRS, CDR2 YFSETQ. The CDR3 contains 14 residues.

This clonotype was seen many times. The chain employs TRBV20-1 and TRBJ1-2; no clear D. CDR1 is DFQATT and CDR2 is SNEGSKA in the germline V gene (reference sequence). CDR3 length equals 12 residues. Trimming took off 8 bases at V and 4 bases at J, with 14 bases between the two ends. CDR3: CSPEVGSYGYTF. The CDR3 nucleotides read TGCAGTCCCGAGGTGGGATCCTATGGCTACACCTTC.

This clonotype was seen at least ten times. This chain links TRBV25-1 with TRBJ2-7; D may match TRBD1 or TRBD2 (5 bases each). There are 15 residues in the CDR3. V lost 6 bases, J lost 0 bases, and 15 bases lay in between. Germline V gives CDR1 MGHDK, CDR2 SYGVNS. The CDR3, as DNA: TGTGCCAGCAGCGACGGGACGTTGAGCTCCTACGAGCAGTACTTC. This encodes CASSDGTLSSYEQYF.

This clonotype showed up many times. The chain combines TRBV12-3 or TRBV12-4 with TRBJ2-3; 9 bases are a match to TRBD1. This CDR3 comprises 16 residues. After removal of 6 bases from V and 3 bases from J, the junction contained 10 bases not matched to a gene. CDR3 sequence reads: CASSELGTGSTDTQYF. The CDR3 DNA reads TGTGCCAGCAGCGAATTGGGGACAGGGAGTACAGATACGCAGTATTTT.